These 25 T cell receptor beta chains were all obtained from the same sample, sequenced in a study of CD8 T cells in Susac syndrome. After extraction with the RNeasy kit, about 0.5 to 1 ug of the RNA was reverse transcribed using random hexamers. TCRdb called the immunoSEQ multiplex PCR reads again in MiXCR, with one record for every CDR3 protein. The sample carries fewer than 80,000 distinct CDR3 sequences, around 94% recorded once. Source material: CD8+ T cells from PBMCs. These receptors originate from a human donor with Susac syndrome.

The CDR3 bases are TGTGCCAGCAGTTTCTACAGGACTAGCGGGGGTGCGGTGTCAGAGACCCAGTACTTC. Its protein is CASSFYRTSGGAVSETQYF. The chain recombines TRBV28 with TRBJ2-5; 13 bases map to TRBD2. The V gene's germline CDR1 is MDHEN and CDR2 SYDVKM. V lost 3 bases and J lost 4; bases outside the gene matches: 14. The CDR3 spans 19 residues.

The sample holds one count of this clonotype. The chain recombines TRBV29-1 with TRBJ2-3; weak D call: TRBD2 (6 bases). The CDR3 spans 15 residues. Trimming removed 1 base from V and 5 bases from J, with 16 bases in between. The germline V gene encodes CDR1 SQVTM and CDR2 ANQGSEA. CDR3 DNA: TGCAGCGTTGAAGTGGTGACGGGGGAAGGAGATACGCAGTATTTT. It codes for CSVEVVTGEGDTQYF.

J is TRBJ1-2 and V is TRBV27; D call uncertain. V shed 7 bases and J shed 7 bases, with 10 bases lying between them. Germline assignment: CDR1 MNHEY and CDR2 SMNVEV (reference sequence). CDR3 size: 11 residues. In DNA form, the CDR3 reads TGTGCCAGCATGGGCGGATCTGGCTACACCTTC. Protein product: CASMGGSGYTF.

The genes are TRBV7-7 and TRBJ2-2; TRBD2 is a possible D gene (5 bases). This CDR3 is built from 15 residues. Deletions cut 5 bases from V and 7 bases from J, with 17 bases between. Germline V CDR1 and CDR2: SSHAT, FNYEAQ (reference sequence). The CDR3 is CASSPLVAEGGELFF. As DNA, the CDR3 is TGTGCCAGCAGCCCCCTGGTAGCCGAGGGCGGGGAGCTGTTTTTT.

This rearrangement joins TRBV9 to TRBJ2-3; D remains ambiguous. Trimming shortened V by 1 base and J by 1 base, and 7 bases separated the two germline ends. The CDR3 has 14 amino acids. Germline V lookup: CDR1 SGDLS, CDR2 YYNGEE. The chain's CDR3 is CASSVRLRTDTQYF. Here the CDR3 DNA reads TGTGCCAGCAGCGTAAGACTTCGCACAGATACGCAGTATTTT.

The V and J genes are TRBV29-1 and TRBJ2-3; possible D gene TRBD1, 6 bases. The CDR3 extends over 18 amino acids. Trimming left V 5 bases short and J 1 base short, with 25 bases between. Germline V gene lookup returns CDR1 SQVTM and CDR2 ANQGSEA. In nucleotides, the CDR3 is TGCAGCGTTCCAAAGGGGGAGCTATTCACATTCGGCACAGATACGCAGTATTTT. As protein: CSVPKGELFTFGTDTQYF.

The chain recombines TRBV10-3 with TRBJ2-3; D is tentatively TRBD1 or TRBD2 (6 bases each). CDR1 is ENHRY and CDR2 is SYGVKD in the germline V gene. V lost 7 bases and J lost 5, with 13 bases in between. The CDR3 spans 13 residues. CDR3: CAITGGQVDTQYF. For the CDR3, the DNA is TGTGCCATCACCGGGGGCCAGGTAGATACGCAGTATTTT.

The gene calls are TRBV12-5 and TRBJ2-1; no reliable D call. The CDR3 has 12 amino acids. Germline V CDR1 and CDR2: LGHNT, FRNRAP. With 8 bases removed from V and 5 bases from J, the gap between germline ends came to 10 bases. DNA for the CDR3: TGTGCTAGTCTCTCATCGGACAATGAGCAGTTCTTC. This translates into CASLSSDNEQFF.

The chain has TRBV11-2 and TRBJ2-1; unclear D gene. CDR1 SGHAT and CDR2 FQNNGV come from the germline V gene. Trimming stripped 3 bases from V and 9 bases from J, with 6 bases between. The CDR3 length is 11 residues. The CDR3 sequence is CASSFGPEQFF. The DNA for the CDR3 is TGTGCCAGCAGCTTCGGTCCTGAGCAGTTCTTC. Full variable domain (remainder filled in from reference TRBV11-2 and TRBJ2-1): EAGVAQSPRYKIIEKRQSVAFWCNPISGHATLYWYQQILGQGPKLLIQFQNNGVVDDSQLPKDRFSAERLKGVDSTLKIQPAKLEDSAVYLCASSFGPEQFFGPGTRLTVL.

The rearrangement uses TRBV7-9 and TRBJ2-1, with 7 bases lining up with TRBD1. The V and J ends lost 6 bases and 7 bases, in that order; junction bases with no gene match: 12. CDR1 SEHNR and CDR2 FQNEAQ come from the germline V gene (reference sequence). CDR3 size: 15 residues. Here the CDR3 reads CASSHRQGSGNEQFF. In DNA form, the CDR3 reads TGTGCCAGCAGTCATAGACAGGGTTCGGGTAATGAGCAGTTCTTC.

This clonotype has a handful of counts. The J gene is TRBJ1-1, the V gene TRBV7-6; D is undetermined. Germline-derived CDR1 and CDR2 are SGHVS and FNYEAQ. V lost 6 bases, J lost 1 base, and 12 bases lay in between. The CDR3 has 14 residues. CDR3 nucleotides: TGTGCCAGCAGTCTGAGTCGGGGGAACACTGAAGCTTTCTTT. As protein: CASSLSRGNTEAFF.

The chain's CDR3 is CASSVYRDRTQYF. CDR3 in DNA: TGTGCCAGCAGCGTTTACCGGGACAGGACGCAGTATTTT. The chain employs TRBV9 and TRBJ2-3; 8 positions agree with TRBD1. Germline V gene sequence: CDR1 SGDLS, CDR2 YYNGEE. With V trimmed by 2 bases and J by 9 bases, 5 bases remained unmatched. The CDR3 extends over 13 amino acids.

The genes are TRBV12-3 or TRBV12-4 and TRBJ1-2; D is unresolved. The V and J ends lost 5 bases and 4 bases respectively, with 8 bases between them. This CDR3 contains 12 residues. The CDR3 region has the DNA TGTGCCAGCAGTCCAAACAGCTATGGCTACACCTTC. Amino acids: CASSPNSYGYTF.

The chain carries TRBV2 and TRBJ2-3; the D gene could be TRBD1 or TRBD2 (5 bases each). This CDR3 spans 12 amino acids. The V gene lost 8 bases and the J gene lost 2 bases, with 8 bases spanning the gap. Germline V gene data show CDR1 as SNHLY and CDR2 as FYNNEI. The CDR3 spells CASLGTTDTQYF. CDR3 nucleotides: TGTGCCAGCCTGGGGACCACAGATACGCAGTATTTT.

The rearrangement uses TRBV6-1 and TRBJ1-5; 10 positions match TRBD1. The V and J ends lost 6 bases and 1 base, in that order; junction bases with no gene match: 3. This CDR3 region has 15 residues. The germline V gene has CDR1 MNHNS and CDR2 SASEGT. CDR3 in amino acids: CASRTGGLSNQPQHF. The CDR3 DNA reads as TGTGCCAGCAGGACAGGGGGCTTAAGCAATCAGCCCCAGCATTTT.

The genes are TRBV24-1 and TRBJ2-2; D call uncertain. There are 13 residues in the CDR3. The ends were cut back, 1 base at V and 9 bases at J, with 8 bases in the middle. Germline CDR1 and CDR2: KGHDR and SFDVKD. The CDR3 region has the DNA TGTGCCACCAGTGATTTATCCGGAAGGGAGCTGTTTTTT. Its translation is CATSDLSGRELFF.

This chain links TRBV9 with TRBJ2-1; 9 bases map to TRBD2. This CDR3 has 15 residues. J gave up 8 bases and V 0 bases, and 6 bases lay outside the gene matches. Per the germline V gene, CDR1 is SGDLS and CDR2 is YYNGEE. This CDR3 is CASSVEGGLAYEQFF. CDR3 in DNA: TGTGCCAGCAGCGTAGAGGGGGGACTAGCCTATGAGCAGTTCTTC.

DNA for the CDR3: TGTGCCAGCAGCGTAGGAGGGTCCGGCAATGAGCAGTTCTTC. Its translation is CASSVGGSGNEQFF. This rearrangement joins TRBV9 to TRBJ2-1, with a weak D call TRBD2 (5 bases). V lost 0 bases to trimming and J lost 6 bases, with 10 bases between them. Germline lookup yields CDR1 SGDLS and CDR2 YYNGEE. The CDR3 length is 14 residues.

This chain connects TRBV7-9 to TRBJ2-7; the match to TRBD2 covers 7 bases. Trimming removed 7 bases from V and 6 bases from J; junction bases left unmatched: 9. This CDR3 contains 13 residues. The germline gives CDR1 SEHNR, CDR2 FQNEAQ (reference sequence). The CDR3 spells CASTPPSGAEQYF. The DNA for the CDR3 is TGTGCCAGCACCCCACCCAGCGGGGCCGAGCAGTACTTC.

DNA for the CDR3: TGCGCCAGCAGCCAAGAAAGGGGCTCCTACGAGCAGTACTTC. Translating it yields CASSQERGSYEQYF. The chain combines TRBV4-1 with TRBJ2-7; perhaps TRBD1 as D (5 bases). Deletions cut 0 bases from V and 0 bases from J, with 6 bases between. CDR1 and CDR2 from the germline V gene are MGHRA and YSYEKL. The CDR3 is 14 amino acids.

Only one count was recorded for this clonotype. The rearrangement links TRBV12-3 or TRBV12-4 to TRBJ1-2; 8 nucleotides agree with TRBD1. Trimming took 5 bases from V and 12 from J; bases not matched to a gene: 8. The CDR3 extends over 12 amino acids. CDR3 sequence: CASSLRTGSDTF. The CDR3 DNA sequence: TGTGCCAGCAGTCTCCGGACAGGGTCGGACACCTTC.

V and J are TRBV20-1 and TRBJ1-2; D gene ambiguous. This CDR3 is built from 9 residues. Trimming cost V 5 bases and J 8 bases, with 6 bases left between them. Germline values: CDR1 DFQATT, CDR2 SNEGSKA (reference sequence). In DNA, the CDR3 is TGCAGTGCTCTCCAGGGCTACACCTTC. This codes for CSALQGYTF.

The V call is TRBV15, the J call TRBJ2-1, with D uncertain. The CDR3 loop spans 13 amino acids. Germline V gives CDR1 LNHNV, CDR2 YYDKDF (reference sequence). Deletions cut 4 bases from V and 8 bases from J, with 12 bases between. The DNA of the CDR3 is TGTGCCACCAGCACGAGATTTGGGGATGAGCAGTTCTTC. It specifies CATSTRFGDEQFF. The full variable domain, completed using reference TRBV15 and TRBJ2-1, is DAMVIQNPRYQVTQFGKPVTLSCSQTLNHNVMYWYQQKSSQAPKLLFHYYDKDFNNEADTPDNFQSRRPNTSFCFLDIRSPGLGDTAMYLCATSTRFGDEQFFGPGTRLTVL.

The chain joins TRBV20-1 to TRBJ2-3, with TRBD2 matching 8 bases. The CDR3 length is 15 residues. Trimming cost V 2 bases and J 2 bases; bases outside gene matches: 6. Germline V gene lookup returns CDR1 DFQATT and CDR2 SNEGSKA (reference sequence). CDR3 loop: CSARSGSGATDTQYF. The CDR3 DNA is TGCAGTGCTAGATCGGGTAGCGGGGCCACAGATACGCAGTATTTT.

The J gene is TRBJ1-2, the V gene TRBV20-1, with a weak D call TRBD1 (6 bases). CDR1 and CDR2 (germline): DFQATT, SNEGSKA (reference sequence). The CDR3 extends over 14 amino acids. The ends were cut back, 0 bases at V and 5 bases at J, with 13 bases in the middle. Written as DNA, the CDR3 is TGCAGTGCTAGAGACACAGGGACCTTTTATGGCTACACCTTC. Encoded protein: CSARDTGTFYGYTF.